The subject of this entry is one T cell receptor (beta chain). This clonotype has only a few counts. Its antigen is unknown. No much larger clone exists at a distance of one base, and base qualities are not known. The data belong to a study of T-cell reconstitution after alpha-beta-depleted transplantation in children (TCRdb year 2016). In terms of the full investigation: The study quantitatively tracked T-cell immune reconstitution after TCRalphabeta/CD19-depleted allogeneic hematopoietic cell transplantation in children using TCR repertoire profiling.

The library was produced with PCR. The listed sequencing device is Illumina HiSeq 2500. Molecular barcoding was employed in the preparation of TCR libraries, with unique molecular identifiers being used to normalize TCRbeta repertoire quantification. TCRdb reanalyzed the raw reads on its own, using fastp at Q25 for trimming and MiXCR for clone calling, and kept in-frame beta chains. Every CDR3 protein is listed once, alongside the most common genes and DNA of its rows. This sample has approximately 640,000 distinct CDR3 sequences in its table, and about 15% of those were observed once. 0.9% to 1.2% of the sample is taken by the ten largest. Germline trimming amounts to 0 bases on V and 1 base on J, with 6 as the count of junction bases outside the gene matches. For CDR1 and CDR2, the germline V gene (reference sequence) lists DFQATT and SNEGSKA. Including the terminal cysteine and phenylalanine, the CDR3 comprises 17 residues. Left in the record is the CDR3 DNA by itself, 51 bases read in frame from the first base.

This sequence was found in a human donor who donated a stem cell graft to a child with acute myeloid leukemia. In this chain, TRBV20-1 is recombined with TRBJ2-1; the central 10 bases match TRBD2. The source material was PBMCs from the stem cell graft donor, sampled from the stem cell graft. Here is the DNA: TGCAGTGCTAGAGAAGGGACTAGCGTGCGATCCTACAATGAGCAGTTCTTC. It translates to CSAREGTSVRSYNEQFF.